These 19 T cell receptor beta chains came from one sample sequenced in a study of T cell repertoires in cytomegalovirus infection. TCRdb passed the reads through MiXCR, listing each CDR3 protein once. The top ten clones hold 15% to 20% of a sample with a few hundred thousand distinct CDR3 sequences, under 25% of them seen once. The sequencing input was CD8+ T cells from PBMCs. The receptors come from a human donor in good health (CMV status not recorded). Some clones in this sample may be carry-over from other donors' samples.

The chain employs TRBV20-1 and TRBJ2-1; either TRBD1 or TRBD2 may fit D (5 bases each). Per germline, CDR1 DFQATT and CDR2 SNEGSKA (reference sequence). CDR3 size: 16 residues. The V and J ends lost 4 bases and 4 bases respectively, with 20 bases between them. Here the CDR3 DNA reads TGCAGTGCTAATCCGGGGCCAGTACATATATACAATGAGCAGTTCTTC. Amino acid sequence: CSANPGPVHIYNEQFF.

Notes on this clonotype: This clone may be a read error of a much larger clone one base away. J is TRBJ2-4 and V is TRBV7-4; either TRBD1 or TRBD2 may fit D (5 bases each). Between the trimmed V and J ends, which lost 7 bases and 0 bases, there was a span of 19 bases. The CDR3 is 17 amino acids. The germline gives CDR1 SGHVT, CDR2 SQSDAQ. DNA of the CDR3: TGTGCCAGCACCAAACTGGGGGAATTGGTAGCCAAAAACATTCAGTACTTC. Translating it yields CASTKLGELVAKNIQYF. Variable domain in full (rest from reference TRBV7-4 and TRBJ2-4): GAGVSQSPRYKVAKRGRDVALRCDSISGHVTLYWYRQTLGQGSEVLTYSQSDAQRDKSGRPSGRFSAERPERSVSTLKIQRTEQGDSAVYLCASTKLGELVAKNIQYFGAGTRLSVL.

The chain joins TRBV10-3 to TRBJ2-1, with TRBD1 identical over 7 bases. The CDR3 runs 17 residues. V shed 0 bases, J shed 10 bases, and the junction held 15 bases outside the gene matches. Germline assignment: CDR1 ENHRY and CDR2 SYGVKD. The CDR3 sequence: CAISESFIGTATTEQFF. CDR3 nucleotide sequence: TGTGCCATCAGTGAGTCGTTTATTGGGACAGCTACAACCGAGCAGTTCTTC.

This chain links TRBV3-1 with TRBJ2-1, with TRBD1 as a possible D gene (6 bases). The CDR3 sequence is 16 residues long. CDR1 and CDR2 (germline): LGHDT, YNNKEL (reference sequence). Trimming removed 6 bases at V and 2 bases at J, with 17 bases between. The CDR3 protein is CASSINRAPTYNEQFF. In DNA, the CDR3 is TGTGCCAGCAGTATCAACAGGGCCCCAACCTACAATGAGCAGTTCTTC.

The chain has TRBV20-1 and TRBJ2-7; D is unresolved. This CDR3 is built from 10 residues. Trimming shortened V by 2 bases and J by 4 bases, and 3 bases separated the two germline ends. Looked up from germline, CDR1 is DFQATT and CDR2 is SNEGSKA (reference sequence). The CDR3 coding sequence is TGCAGTGCTAGAAGGTACGAGCAGTACTTC. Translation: CSARRYEQYF.

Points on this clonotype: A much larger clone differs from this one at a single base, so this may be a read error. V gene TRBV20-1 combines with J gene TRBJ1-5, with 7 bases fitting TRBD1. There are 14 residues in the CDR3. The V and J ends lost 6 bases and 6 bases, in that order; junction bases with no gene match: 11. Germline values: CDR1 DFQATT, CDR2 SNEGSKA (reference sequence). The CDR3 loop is CSAPTGQSIQPQHF. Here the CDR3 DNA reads TGCAGTGCCCCTACGGGACAGAGTATTCAGCCCCAGCATTTT.

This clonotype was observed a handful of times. CDR3 bases: TGTGCCACCATGAAGAACACTGAAGCTTTCTTT. Amino acids: CATMKNTEAFF. This chain uses TRBV24-1 with TRBJ1-1; D is unclear. CDR1 and CDR2 from the germline V gene are KGHDR and SFDVKD. V lost 8 bases to trimming and J lost 1 base, with 4 bases between them. This CDR3 has 11 amino acids.

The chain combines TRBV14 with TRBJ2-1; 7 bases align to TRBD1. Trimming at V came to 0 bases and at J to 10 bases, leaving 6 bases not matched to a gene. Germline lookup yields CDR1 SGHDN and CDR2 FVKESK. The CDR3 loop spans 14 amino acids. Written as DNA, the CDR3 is TGTGCCAGCAGCCAAGATGGGGACAGAGGCGAGCAGTTCTTC. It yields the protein CASSQDGDRGEQFF.

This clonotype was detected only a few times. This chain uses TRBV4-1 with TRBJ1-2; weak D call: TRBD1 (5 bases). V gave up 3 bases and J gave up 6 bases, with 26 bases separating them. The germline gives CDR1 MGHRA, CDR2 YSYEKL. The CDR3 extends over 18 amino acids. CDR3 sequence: CASSHRGGTGPTTDGYTF. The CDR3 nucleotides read TGCGCCAGCAGCCACCGGGGGGGGACGGGACCTACAACGGATGGCTACACCTTC.

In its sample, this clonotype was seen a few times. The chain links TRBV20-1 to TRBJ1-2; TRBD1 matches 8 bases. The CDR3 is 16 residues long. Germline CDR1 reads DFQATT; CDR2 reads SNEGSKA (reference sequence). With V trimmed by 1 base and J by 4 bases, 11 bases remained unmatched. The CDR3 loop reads CSARGPSTGEGYGYTF. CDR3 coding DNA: TGCAGTGCTAGAGGCCCGTCGACAGGGGAGGGCTATGGCTACACCTTC.

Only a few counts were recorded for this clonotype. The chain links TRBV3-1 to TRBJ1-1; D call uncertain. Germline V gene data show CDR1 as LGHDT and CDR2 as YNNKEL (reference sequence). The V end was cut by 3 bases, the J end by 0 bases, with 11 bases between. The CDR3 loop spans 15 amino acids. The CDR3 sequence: CASSHEVQLNTEAFF. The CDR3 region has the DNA TGTGCCAGCAGCCATGAGGTACAGTTGAACACTGAAGCTTTCTTT.

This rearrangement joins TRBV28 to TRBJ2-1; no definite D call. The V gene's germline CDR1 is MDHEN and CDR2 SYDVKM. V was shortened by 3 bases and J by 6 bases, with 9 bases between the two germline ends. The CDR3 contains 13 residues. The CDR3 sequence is CASSLSRRNEQFF. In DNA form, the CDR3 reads TGTGCCAGCAGTTTGTCTAGACGCAATGAGCAGTTCTTC.

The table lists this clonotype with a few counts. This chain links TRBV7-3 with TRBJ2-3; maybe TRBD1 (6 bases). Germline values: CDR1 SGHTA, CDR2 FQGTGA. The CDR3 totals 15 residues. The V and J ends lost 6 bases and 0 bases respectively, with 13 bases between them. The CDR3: CASRGTGFSTDTQYF. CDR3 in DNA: TGTGCCAGCAGAGGTACAGGGTTTAGCACAGATACGCAGTATTTT. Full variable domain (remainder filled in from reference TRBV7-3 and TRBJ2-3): GAGVSQTPSNKVTEKGKYVELRCDPISGHTALYWYRQSLGQGPEFLIYFQGTGAADDSGLPNDRFFAVRPEGSVSTLKIQRTERGDSAVYLCASRGTGFSTDTQYFGPGTRLTVL.

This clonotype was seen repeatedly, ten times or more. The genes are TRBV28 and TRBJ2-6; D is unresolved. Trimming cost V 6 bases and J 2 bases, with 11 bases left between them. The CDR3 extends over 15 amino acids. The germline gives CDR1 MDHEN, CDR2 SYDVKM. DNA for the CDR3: TGTGCCAGCAGCCCGCCCTGGGCTGGGGCCAACGTCCTGACTTTC. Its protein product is CASSPPWAGANVLTF.

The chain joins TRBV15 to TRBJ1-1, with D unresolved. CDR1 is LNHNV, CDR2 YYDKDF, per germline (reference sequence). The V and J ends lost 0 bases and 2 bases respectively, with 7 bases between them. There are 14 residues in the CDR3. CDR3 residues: CATSRDGLNTEAFF. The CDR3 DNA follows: TGTGCCACCAGCAGAGATGGTTTAAACACTGAAGCTTTCTTT.

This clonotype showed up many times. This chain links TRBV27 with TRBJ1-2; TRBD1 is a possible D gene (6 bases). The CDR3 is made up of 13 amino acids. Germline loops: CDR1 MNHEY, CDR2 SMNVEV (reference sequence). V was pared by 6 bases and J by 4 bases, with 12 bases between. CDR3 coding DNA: TGTGCCAGCAGGTTAGGACAGTCCTATGGCTACACCTTC. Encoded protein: CASRLGQSYGYTF.

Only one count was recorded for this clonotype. The CDR3 sequence is CASGYCGLNEKLFF. CDR3 bases: TGTGCCAGCGGATACTGCGGCCTAAATGAAAAACTGTTTTTT. J is TRBJ1-4 and V is TRBV7-6; D gene uncertain. Germline V lookup: CDR1 SGHVS, CDR2 FNYEAQ. Trimming left V 8 bases short and J 5 bases short, with 15 bases between. The CDR3 loop spans 14 amino acids.

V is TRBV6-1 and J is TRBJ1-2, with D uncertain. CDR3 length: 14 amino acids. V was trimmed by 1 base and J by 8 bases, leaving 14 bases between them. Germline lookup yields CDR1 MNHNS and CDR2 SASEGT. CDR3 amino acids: CASSEDGRIGGYTF. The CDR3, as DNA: TGTGCCAGCAGTGAAGACGGTCGGATCGGGGGCTACACCTTC.

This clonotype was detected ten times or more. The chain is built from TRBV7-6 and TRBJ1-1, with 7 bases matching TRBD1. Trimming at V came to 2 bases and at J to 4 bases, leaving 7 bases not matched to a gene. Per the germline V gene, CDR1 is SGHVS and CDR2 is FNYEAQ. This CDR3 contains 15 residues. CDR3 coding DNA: TGTGCCAGCAGCTTACGGTCAGGGGGGCTCACTGAAGCTTTCTTT. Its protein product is CASSLRSGGLTEAFF.